This T cell receptor (beta chain) was captured by sequencing in a study of response to subunit inactivated influenza vaccine (dated by TCRdb to the late 2010s). Study-level background: Deep quantitative T cell receptor repertoire profiling was used in the study to track responses to a trivalent subunit inactivated influenza vaccine.

Receptors were amplified or captured by RT-PCR. This sample was sequenced with an Illumina HiSeq 2500. The raw public reads went through TCRdb reprocessing: fastp at Q25, MiXCR clone calling, in-frame beta chains kept. Each entry is one CDR3 protein sequence, shown with its most common DNA and genes. Present in this sample are roughly 790,000 distinct CDR3 sequences, less than 25% of which were seen just once. The ten largest clones represent 10% of the sample. Germline trimming amounts to 5 bases on V and 6 bases on J, with 7 as the count of junction bases outside the gene matches. Reading from cysteine to phenylalanine, the CDR3 counts 14 amino acids. Here the CDR3 DNA is all that survives: 42 bases in frame from base 1. CDR1 SEHNR and CDR2 FQNEAQ were looked up in the germline V gene (reference sequence). Broad study findings and their caveats: It was suggested by the authors that each seasonal influenza vaccination may recruit only a limited number of new T cells.

A note on this clonotype: Which antigen it targets is not known. No per-base quality is available; no much larger clone lies one base away.

This TCR came from a middle-aged man who received an inactivated influenza vaccine. Donor details come from another sample of the same person, matched by shared clones. This sequence uses TRBV7-9 and TRBJ2-7, with TRBD2 matching 10 junction bases. Source: PBMCs from blood, taken about 5 days after vaccination. The CDR3 protein: CASSPKREGPEQYF. The sequenced DNA is TGTGCCAGCAGCCCAAAGCGGGAGGGCCCCGAGCAGTACTTC.